A single sample is the source of the 29 T cell receptor beta chains below, sequenced in a study of T cell changes during pregnancy in multiple sclerosis. Libraries were prepared by immunoSEQ multiplex PCR; TCRdb keeps only in-frame clonotypes and omits some of them. The sample records 9,500 to 12,000 clones, more than 80% being singletons. The sample here was CD8+ T cells from peripheral blood mononuclear cells, taken after pregnancy. These receptors all come from a female donor in good health, enrolled as a control in a pregnancy study.

The chain recombines TRBV11-2 with TRBJ1-6, with 10 bases identical to TRBD1. The V gene end was trimmed by 0 bases and the J gene end by 1 base; junction bases not matched to a gene: 3. CDR3 length: 18 amino acids. CDR1 SGHAT and CDR2 FQNNGV come from the germline V gene. Written as DNA, the CDR3 is TGTGCCAGCAGCTTAGAGGGACAGGGGCTATCCTATAATTCACCCCTCCACTTT. It encodes CASSLEGQGLSYNSPLHF.

This clone was counted a single time. V gene TRBV5-5 combines with J gene TRBJ2-5, with D possibly being TRBD1 (6 bases). The CDR3 spans 14 residues. CDR1 SGHKS and CDR2 YYEKEE come from the germline V gene (reference sequence). Trimming pared 0 bases from V and 7 bases from J, leaving 13 bases between. The CDR3 loop is CASSLEAGVVTQYF. For the CDR3, the DNA is TGTGCCAGCAGCTTGGAGGCAGGGGTTGTGACCCAGTACTTC.

The chain carries TRBV6-5 and TRBJ2-7; possible D gene TRBD2, 5 bases. The CDR3 extends over 13 amino acids. Trimming pared 4 bases from V and 3 bases from J, leaving 10 bases between. The germline V gene has CDR1 MNHEY and CDR2 SVGAGI. CDR3 nucleotide sequence: TGTGCCAGCAGTTCCCTAGCCAGCTACGAGCAGTACTTC. It codes for CASSSLASYEQYF.

J is TRBJ2-3 and V is TRBV12-2; the table's D call TRBD2 went unverified against the DNA. TRBV12-2 is a pseudogene locus. There are 14 residues in the CDR3. CDR3 sequence: CASRFSGIRDTQYF. In DNA form, the CDR3 reads TGTGCAAGTCGCTTTAGCGGGATCCGGGATACGCAGTATTTT.

V gene TRBV7-9 combines with J gene TRBJ2-2; TRBD1 matches at 10 bases. J gave up 3 bases and V 5 bases, and 3 bases lay outside the gene matches. CDR3 length equals 15 residues. Germline CDR1 is SEHNR and CDR2 is FQNEAQ (reference sequence). The CDR3 sequence is CASSLGQGDTGELFF. CDR3 DNA: TGTGCCAGCAGCCTCGGACAGGGGGACACCGGGGAGCTGTTTTTT.

J is TRBJ1-1 and V is TRBV30; tentatively, D is TRBD1 (5 bases). CDR3 size: 15 residues. With 1 base removed from V and 1 base from J, the gap between germline ends came to 13 bases. From germline, CDR1 is GTSNPN and CDR2 SVGIG (reference sequence). CDR3 sequence reads: CAWSDGADGNTEAFF. CDR3 DNA: TGTGCCTGGAGTGATGGGGCCGATGGGAACACTGAAGCTTTCTTT.

This sequence joins TRBV5-5 and TRBJ2-7, with 9 bases fitting TRBD1. This CDR3 contains 15 residues. V dropped 5 bases and J dropped 2; count of bases not matched to a gene: 8. Germline assignment: CDR1 SGHKS and CDR2 YYEKEE (reference sequence). CDR3 sequence reads: CASRGSGTGPYEQYF. DNA of the CDR3: TGTGCCAGCAGAGGGAGCGGGACAGGGCCCTACGAGCAGTACTTC.

This clone has only a few counts. The V call is TRBV19, the J call TRBJ2-1, with 10 positions matching TRBD2. Per germline, CDR1 LNHDA and CDR2 SQIVND (reference sequence). The V gene end was trimmed by 1 base and the J gene end by 5 bases; junction bases not matched to a gene: 17. The CDR3 is 20 residues long. CDR3 protein: CASSIGPTSGAPLGDNEQFF. The CDR3 DNA reads TGTGCCAGTAGTATAGGGCCCACTAGCGGGGCGCCACTGGGCGACAATGAGCAGTTCTTC. The full variable domain, completed using reference TRBV19 and TRBJ2-1, is DGGITQSPKYLFRKEGQNVTLSCEQNLNHDAMYWYRQDPGQGLRLIYYSQIVNDFQKGDIAEGYSVSREKKESFPLTVTSAQKNPTAFYLCASSIGPTSGAPLGDNEQFFGPGTRLTVL.

The J gene is TRBJ2-1, the V gene TRBV6-4; 13 bases map to TRBD2. The CDR3 spans 15 residues. Trimming removed 0 bases from V and 7 bases from J; junction bases left unmatched: 0. CDR1 is MRHNA, CDR2 SNTAGT, per germline. The CDR3 protein is CASSDSLAGGNEQFF. The CDR3 DNA sequence: TGTGCCAGCAGTGACTCACTAGCGGGGGGGAATGAGCAGTTCTTC.

This clone is labeled medium-sized. V gene TRBV19 combines with J gene TRBJ2-1, with 8 positions matching TRBD2. There are 16 residues in the CDR3. Germline-derived CDR1 and CDR2 are LNHDA and SQIVND (reference sequence). With V trimmed by 2 bases and J by 1 base, 4 bases remained unmatched. The CDR3 is CASSITAGGSYNEQFF. The CDR3 region has the DNA TGTGCCAGTAGTATAACCGCGGGAGGTTCCTACAATGAGCAGTTCTTC. Using reference TRBV19 and TRBJ2-1 for the parts outside the CDR3, the full variable domain is DGGITQSPKYLFRKEGQNVTLSCEQNLNHDAMYWYRQDPGQGLRLIYYSQIVNDFQKGDIAEGYSVSREKKESFPLTVTSAQKNPTAFYLCASSITAGGSYNEQFFGPGTRLTVL.

J is TRBJ1-4 and V is TRBV15; D call uncertain. The V and J ends lost 3 bases and 2 bases respectively, with 10 bases between them. Germline-derived CDR1 and CDR2 are LNHNV and YYDKDF (reference sequence). There are 15 residues in the CDR3. The CDR3 spells CATSRKWATNEKLFF. CDR3 bases: TGTGCCACCAGCAGGAAGTGGGCGACTAATGAAAAACTGTTTTTT.

This clone was seen once. The chain has TRBV6-1 and TRBJ2-5; 9 positions match TRBD2. This CDR3 comprises 19 residues. The germline V gene has CDR1 MNHNS and CDR2 SASEGT. Trimming at V came to 2 bases and at J to 5 bases, leaving 18 bases not matched to a gene. CDR3 nucleotides: TGTGCCAGCAGTGAAAGGGTTCGGGGTACCGGGACTAGCAGGGAGACCCAGTACTTC. As protein: CASSERVRGTGTSRETQYF.

The V call is TRBV9, the J call TRBJ2-7; possibly TRBD1 for D (6 bases). The V gene lost 4 bases and the J gene lost 2 bases, with 13 bases spanning the gap. Per the germline V gene, CDR1 is SGDLS and CDR2 is YYNGEE. The CDR3 is 14 residues long. CDR3 nucleotides: TGTGCCAGCAGCTGGGGACATAGCACCTACGAGCAGTACTTC. It encodes CASSWGHSTYEQYF.

This clone qualifies as medium-sized. The chain is built from TRBV6-4 and TRBJ2-2; 7 nucleotides align to TRBD1. J lost 6 bases, V lost 0 bases, and 7 bases had no gene match. This CDR3 has 16 amino acids. Per the germline V gene, CDR1 is MRHNA and CDR2 is SNTAGT. The CDR3: CASSDSMDRMAGELFF. CDR3 nucleotides: TGTGCCAGCAGTGACTCGATGGACAGGATGGCCGGGGAGCTGTTTTTT.

This clone was seen a handful of times. The V and J genes are TRBV10-3 and TRBJ2-1; possibly TRBD1 for D (5 bases). Germline CDR1 and CDR2: ENHRY and SYGVKD. Trimming left V 2 bases short and J 14 bases short, with 13 bases between. The length of the CDR3 is 12 residues. The CDR3 DNA sequence: TGTGCCATCAGTGAGCTTGACAGTGATAAGTTCTTC. Protein product: CAISELDSDKFF.

The V gene is TRBV19, the J gene TRBJ1-1; tentatively, D is TRBD1 (6 bases). Between the trimmed V and J ends, which lost 8 bases and 0 bases, there was a span of 16 bases. The germline gives CDR1 LNHDA, CDR2 SQIVND (reference sequence). The CDR3 is 15 amino acids. The CDR3 here is CASGNGGGMNTEAFF. CDR3 in DNA: TGTGCCAGTGGGAACGGGGGGGGCATGAACACTGAAGCTTTCTTT.

V and J are TRBV5-6 and TRBJ2-5; TRBD1 matches at 10 bases. The CDR3 runs 14 residues. The germline V gene encodes CDR1 SGHDT and CDR2 YYEEEE. V lost 4 bases to trimming and J lost 5 bases; unmatched junction nucleotides: 5. CDR3 DNA: TGTGCCAGCAGCCAGACAGGGGGCGTGGAGACCCAGTACTTC. Its translation: CASSQTGGVETQYF.

The gene calls are TRBV6-5 and TRBJ2-6; D is undetermined. The V gene lost 0 bases and the J gene lost 0 bases, with 6 bases spanning the gap. The CDR3 length is 16 residues. Germline CDR1 MNHEY, CDR2 SVGAGI. The CDR3 DNA follows: TGTGCCAGCAGTTACTCGCACAGCTCTGGGGCCAACGTCCTGACTTTC. Translating gives CASSYSHSSGANVLTF.

The chain employs TRBV10-2 and TRBJ2-7, with 7 nucleotides matching TRBD2. This CDR3 has 17 residues. From germline, CDR1 is WSHSY and CDR2 SAAADI. The V gene end was trimmed by 6 bases and the J gene end by 0 bases; junction bases not matched to a gene: 14. As DNA, the CDR3 is TGCGCCAGCAGCCCTACCTTTGAAGCGGGGATCTCCTACGAGCAGTACTTC. Its translation: CASSPTFEAGISYEQYF.

The chain joins TRBV28 to TRBJ1-5, with D maybe TRBD1 (6 bases). This CDR3 region has 15 residues. The V end lost 2 bases, the J end lost 6 bases, and 14 bases lay between the germline ends. Germline V CDR1 and CDR2: MDHEN, SYDVKM. CDR3 sequence: CASSLAGAFSQPQHF. The CDR3 DNA reads as TGTGCCAGCAGTTTAGCGGGGGCTTTTAGTCAGCCCCAGCATTTT.

The chain employs TRBV7-8 and TRBJ2-2, with 11 bases that match TRBD2. Trimming cost V 5 bases and J 6 bases; bases outside gene matches: 5. CDR3 length: 15 amino acids. Germline lookup yields CDR1 SGHVS and CDR2 FQNEAQ. The CDR3 nucleotides read TGTGCCAGCAGCGCACCGGGACTAGCGGCCGGGGAGCTGTTTTTT. It encodes CASSAPGLAAGELFF.

V gene TRBV29-1 combines with J gene TRBJ1-2; D may be TRBD1 (6 bases). Germline assignment: CDR1 SQVTM and CDR2 ANQGSEA. The ends were cut back, 4 bases at V and 0 bases at J, with 12 bases in the middle. The CDR3 length is 14 residues. DNA for the CDR3: TGCAGCGTTGTGGGGGCAAGGACTAACTATGGCTACACCTTC. It is translated as CSVVGARTNYGYTF.

This clone was picked up one time. The chain carries TRBV19 and TRBJ1-2; D is unclear. This CDR3 has 12 residues. V lost 10 bases to trimming and J lost 8 bases, with 17 bases between them. Germline CDR1 reads LNHDA; CDR2 reads SQIVND (reference sequence). CDR3 sequence: CAIATGAGGYTF. The CDR3 coding sequence is TGTGCCATAGCCACGGGAGCTGGCGGCTACACCTTC.

The V call is TRBV7-2, the J call TRBJ2-1, with 7 positions matching TRBD2. CDR1 and CDR2 from the germline V gene are SGHTA and FQGNSA. There are 14 residues in the CDR3. V shed 2 bases, J shed 7 bases, and the junction held 5 bases outside the gene matches. The CDR3 spells CASSLWRESNEQFF. The CDR3 nucleotides read TGTGCCAGCAGCTTATGGCGGGAGAGTAATGAGCAGTTCTTC.

V gene TRBV7-8 combines with J gene TRBJ2-7; 9 positions agree with TRBD1. V dropped 4 bases and J dropped 6; count of bases not matched to a gene: 7. Germline V gives CDR1 SGHVS, CDR2 FQNEAQ. This CDR3 is built from 14 residues. CDR3 in DNA: TGTGCCAGCAGCTCGCCGGGACAGGGAGGCGAGCAGTACTTC. Translated, it gives CASSSPGQGGEQYF.

This clone was observed a single time. The chain carries TRBV19 and TRBJ2-1, with 9 bases matching TRBD2. The CDR3 sequence is 15 residues long. With 7 bases clipped from V and 4 bases from J, the junction kept 8 bases outside the gene matches. CDR1 and CDR2 from the germline V gene are LNHDA and SQIVND (reference sequence). The CDR3 DNA reads as TGTGCCAGTACCCTGACTAGCGGAGAGTACAATGAGCAGTTCTTC. This gives the protein CASTLTSGEYNEQFF.

This clone has only one observation. V gene TRBV5-5 combines with J gene TRBJ2-5; 8 nucleotides agree with TRBD2. Germline CDR1 and CDR2: SGHKS and YYEKEE (reference sequence). The CDR3 covers 16 residues. The V segment lost 4 bases and the J segment 2 bases; nucleotides outside the gene matches: 10. CDR3 in DNA: TGTGCCAGCAGCCCCTTCCCCGGGACTAGACAAGAGACCCAGTACTTC. Its translation: CASSPFPGTRQETQYF.

The chain uses TRBV28 and TRBJ2-2; D perhaps matches TRBD1 (6 bases). V was pared by 5 bases and J by 3 bases, with 13 bases between. The CDR3 runs to 15 residues. Per germline, CDR1 MDHEN and CDR2 SYDVKM. The CDR3 region is CASSVGTQYTGELFF. For the CDR3, the DNA is TGTGCCAGCAGTGTCGGGACACAGTACACCGGGGAGCTGTTTTTT.

J is TRBJ1-6 and V is TRBV7-9; 9 bases match TRBD1. V lost 2 bases to trimming and J lost 10 bases; unmatched junction nucleotides: 12. Germline V CDR1 and CDR2: SEHNR, FQNEAQ (reference sequence). CDR3 length: 17 residues. The CDR3 nucleotides read TGTGCCAGCAGCTTATCGCGGAGAGACAGGGGGGCGTCACCCCTCCACTTT. Translating it yields CASSLSRRDRGASPLHF.